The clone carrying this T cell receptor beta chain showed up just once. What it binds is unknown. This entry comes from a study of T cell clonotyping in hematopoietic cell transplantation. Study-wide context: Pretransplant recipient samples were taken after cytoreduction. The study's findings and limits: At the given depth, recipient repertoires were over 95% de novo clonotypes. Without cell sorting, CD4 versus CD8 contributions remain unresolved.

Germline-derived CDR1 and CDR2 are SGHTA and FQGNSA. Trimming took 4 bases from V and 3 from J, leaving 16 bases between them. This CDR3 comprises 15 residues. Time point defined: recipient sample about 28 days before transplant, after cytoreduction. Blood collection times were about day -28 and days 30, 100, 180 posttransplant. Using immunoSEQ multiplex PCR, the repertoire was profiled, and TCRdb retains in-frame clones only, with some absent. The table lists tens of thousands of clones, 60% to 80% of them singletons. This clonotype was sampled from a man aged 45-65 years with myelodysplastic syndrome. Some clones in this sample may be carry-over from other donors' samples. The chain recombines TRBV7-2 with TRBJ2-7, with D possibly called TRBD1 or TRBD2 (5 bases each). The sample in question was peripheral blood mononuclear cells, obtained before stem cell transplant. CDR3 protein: CASSWTGLADYEQYF. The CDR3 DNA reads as TGTGCCAGCAGCTGGACGGGGCTAGCAGACTACGAGCAGTACTTC.